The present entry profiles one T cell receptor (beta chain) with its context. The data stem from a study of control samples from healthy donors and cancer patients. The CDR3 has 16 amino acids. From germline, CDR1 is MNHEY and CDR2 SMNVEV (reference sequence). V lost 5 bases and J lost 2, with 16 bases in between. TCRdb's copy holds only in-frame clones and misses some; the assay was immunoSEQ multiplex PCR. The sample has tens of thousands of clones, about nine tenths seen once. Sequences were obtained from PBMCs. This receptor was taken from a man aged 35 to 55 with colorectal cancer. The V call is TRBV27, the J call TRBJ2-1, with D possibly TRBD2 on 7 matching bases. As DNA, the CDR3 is TGTGCCAGCAGTCCCTCCAGCGGGGACACCTACAATGAGCAGTTCTTC. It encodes CASSPSSGDTYNEQFF.